The TCR beta chain under discussion was sequenced for a study of human T cells and chemical hapten exposure. Overall study context: TCR yields per sample varied mostly from small pooled library volume differences. Study-wide findings and caveats: Alopecia affected the donors, so their immune response may differ from healthy people's.

Time point noted: patch test 2, 6 weeks after DPC sensitization. The treatment: therapeutic diphenylcyclopropenone sensitization with weekly scalp DPC. The template was total RNA from unfractionated whole blood. Alopecia patients between 18 and 70 years old and suitable for DPC were used as donors. With regard to this clonotype: As yet, its antigen is unknown.

TCRdb itself ran the RACE reads through MiXCR, one entry per CDR3 protein. The sample contains about 42,000 distinct CDR3 sequences, roughly 10% of which appear only once. V was shortened by 0 bases and J by 0 bases, with 8 bases between the two germline ends. Germline V gene sequence: CDR1 LGHDT, CDR2 YNNKEL (reference sequence). The CDR3 length is 15 residues. This TCR derives from a woman in her twenties or thirties with alopecia areata. Some clones in this sample may be carry-over from other donors' samples. Here the sequenced sample was whole blood, taken in connection with sensitization to the hapten diphenylcyclopropenone (DPC). The genes are TRBV3-1 and TRBJ1-2; D is ambiguous. This CDR3 is CASSQEQMTNYGYTF. CDR3 nucleotides: TGTGCCAGCAGCCAAGAGCAGATGACTAACTATGGCTACACCTTC. Full variable domain (outside the CDR3, taken from reference TRBV3-1 and TRBJ1-2): DTAVSQTPKYLVTQMGNDKSIKCEQNLGHDTMYWYKQDSKKFLKIMFSYNNKELIINETVPNRFSPKSPDKAHLNLHINSLELGDSAVYFCASSQEQMTNYGYTFGSGTRLTVV.